The sample holds many counts of the clone carrying this T cell receptor beta chain. The antigen is undetermined. Trimming removed 9 bases at V and 4 bases at J, with 18 bases between. There are 14 residues in the CDR3. Time point described: newly diagnosed GD, antithyroid drugs for less than 3 months. PBMCs were the source of the RNA used for TCR sequencing. Through Arm-PCR of CDR3 regions and iRepertoire HTBI primers, TCR beta libraries were built. TCRdb passed the multiplex PCR reads through MiXCR, listing each CDR3 protein once. The sample consists of about 530,000 distinct CDR3 sequences, about 16% of them appearing once. This sample is part of a study of regulatory T cells in long-lasting Graves disease. General observations from the study: Researchers examined only peripheral blood and not thyroid tissue.

This sample also belongs to another study, concerning T cells in Graves' hyperthyroidism and ophthalmopathy. This second study says: The diagnostic basis comprised clinical symptoms, serum thyroxine and TRAb, thyroid ultrasound and orbital computed tomography.

The TCR was taken from a middle-aged woman with Graves disease. Sequenced material: peripheral blood mononuclear cells (PBMCs), taken at new diagnosis, from a patient treated with antithyroid drugs. The rearrangement joins TRBV12-3 or TRBV12-4 to TRBJ1-1; D may be TRBD1 (5 bases). Here the CDR3 reads CASVRSGRRTEAFF. CDR3 nucleotides: TGTGCCAGTGTCCGCTCAGGGAGACGCACTGAAGCTTTCTTT.